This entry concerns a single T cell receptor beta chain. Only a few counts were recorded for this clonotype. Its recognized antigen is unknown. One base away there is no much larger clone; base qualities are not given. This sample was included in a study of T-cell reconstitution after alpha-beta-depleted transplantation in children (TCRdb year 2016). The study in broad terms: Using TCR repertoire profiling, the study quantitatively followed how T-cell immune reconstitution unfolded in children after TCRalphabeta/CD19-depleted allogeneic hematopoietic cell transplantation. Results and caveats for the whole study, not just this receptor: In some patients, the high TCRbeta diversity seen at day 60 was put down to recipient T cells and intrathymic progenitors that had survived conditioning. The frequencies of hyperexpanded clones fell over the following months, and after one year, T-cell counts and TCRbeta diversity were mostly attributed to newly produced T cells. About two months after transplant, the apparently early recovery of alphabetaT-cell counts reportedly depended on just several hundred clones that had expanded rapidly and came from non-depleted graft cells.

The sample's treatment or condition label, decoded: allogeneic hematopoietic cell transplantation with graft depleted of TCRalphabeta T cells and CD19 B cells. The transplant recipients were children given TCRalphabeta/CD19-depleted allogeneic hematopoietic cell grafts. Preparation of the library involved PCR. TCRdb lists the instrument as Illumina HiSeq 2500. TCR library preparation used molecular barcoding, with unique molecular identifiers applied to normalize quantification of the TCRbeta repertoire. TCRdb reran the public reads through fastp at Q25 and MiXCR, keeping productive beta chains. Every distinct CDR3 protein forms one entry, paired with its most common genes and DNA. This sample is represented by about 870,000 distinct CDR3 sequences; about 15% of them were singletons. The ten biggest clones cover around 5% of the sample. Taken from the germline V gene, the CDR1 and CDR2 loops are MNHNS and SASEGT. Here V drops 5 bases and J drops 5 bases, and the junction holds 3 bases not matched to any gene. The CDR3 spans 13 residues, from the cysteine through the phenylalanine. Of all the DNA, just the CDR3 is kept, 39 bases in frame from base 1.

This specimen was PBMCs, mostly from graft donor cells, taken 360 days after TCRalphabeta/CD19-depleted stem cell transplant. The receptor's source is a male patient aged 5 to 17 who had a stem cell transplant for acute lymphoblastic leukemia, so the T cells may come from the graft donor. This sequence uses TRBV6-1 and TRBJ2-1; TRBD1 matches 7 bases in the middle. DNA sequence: TGTGCCAGCAGTACAGGGGATGACAATGAGCAGTTCTTC. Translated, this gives CASSTGDDNEQFF.